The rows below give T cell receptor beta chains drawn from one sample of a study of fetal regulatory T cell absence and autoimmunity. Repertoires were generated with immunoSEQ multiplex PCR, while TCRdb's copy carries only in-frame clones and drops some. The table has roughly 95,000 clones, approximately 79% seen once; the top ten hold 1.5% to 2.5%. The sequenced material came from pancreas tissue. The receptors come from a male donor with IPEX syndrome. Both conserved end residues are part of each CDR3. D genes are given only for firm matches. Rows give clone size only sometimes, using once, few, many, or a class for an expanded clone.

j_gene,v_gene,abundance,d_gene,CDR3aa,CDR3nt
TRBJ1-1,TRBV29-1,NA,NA,CSVEVDAEDTEAFF,TGCAGCGTTGAAGTGGACGCGGAGGACACTGAAGCTTTCTTT
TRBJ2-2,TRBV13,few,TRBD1,CASSLAGGDTGELFF,TGTGCCAGCAGCTTAGCAGGGGGCGACACCGGGGAGCTGTTTTTT
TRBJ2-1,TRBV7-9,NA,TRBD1,CASSLDRGHNEQFF,TGTGCCAGCAGCTTGGACAGGGGGCACAATGAGCAGTTCTTC
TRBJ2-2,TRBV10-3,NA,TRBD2,CAISESVGLASTGELFF,TGTGCCATCAGTGAGTCTGTAGGACTAGCAAGTACCGGGGAGCTGTTTTTT
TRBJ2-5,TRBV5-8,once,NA,CASILTRRTQYF,TGTGCCAGCATCCTGACCAGGAGGACCCAGTACTTC
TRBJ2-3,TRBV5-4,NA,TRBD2,CASSPPRAGGADTQYF,TGTGCCAGCAGCCCGCCTAGAGCGGGAGGGGCGGATACGCAGTATTTT
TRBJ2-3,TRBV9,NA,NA,CASSAYYDTQYF,TGTGCCAGCAGCGCTTACTATGATACGCAGTATTTT
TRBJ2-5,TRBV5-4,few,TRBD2,CASSSLQTSGQETQYF,TGTGCCAGCAGCTCCCTCCAGACTAGCGGACAAGAGACCCAGTACTTC
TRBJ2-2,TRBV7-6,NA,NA,CASSLRVGELFF,TGTGCCAGCAGCTTACGAGTCGGGGAGCTGTTTTTT
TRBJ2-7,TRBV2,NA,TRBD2,CASKAGRLGGEQYF,TGTGCCAGCAAAGCCGGGAGGTTAGGAGGCGAGCAGTACTTC
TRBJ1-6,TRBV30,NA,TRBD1,CAWSAARGSPLHF,TGTGCCTGGAGTGCGGCCAGGGGGTCACCCCTCCACTTT
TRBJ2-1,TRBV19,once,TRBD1,CATKRVQGAHNEQFF,TGTGCCACCAAGAGGGTGCAGGGGGCGCACAATGAGCAGTTCTTC
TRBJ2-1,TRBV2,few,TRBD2,CATPGVPSGDDYNEQFF,TGTGCCACCCCGGGGGTCCCTAGCGGGGATGACTACAATGAGCAGTTCTTC
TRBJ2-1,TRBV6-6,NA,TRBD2,CASSYSATSGLNEQFF,TGTGCCAGCAGTTACTCGGCGACTAGCGGGCTTAATGAGCAGTTCTTC
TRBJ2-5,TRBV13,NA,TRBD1,CASSFRDRARETQYF,TGTGCCAGCAGCTTCCGGGACAGGGCGCGGGAGACCCAGTACTTC
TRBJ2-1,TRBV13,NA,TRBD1,CASSLESGTGGSYNEQFF,TGTGCCAGCAGCTTAGAATCCGGGACAGGGGGCTCCTACAATGAGCAGTTCTTC
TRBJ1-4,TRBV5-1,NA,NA,CASSYRGSTNEKLFF,TGCGCCAGCAGCTATCGAGGGAGCACTAATGAAAAACTGTTTTTT
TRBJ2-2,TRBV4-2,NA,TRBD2,CASSQLAGGPAGELFF,TGTGCCAGCAGCCAACTAGCGGGAGGGCCGGCCGGGGAGCTGTTTTTT
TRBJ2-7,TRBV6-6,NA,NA,CASSPERNYEQYF,TGTGCCAGCAGCCCGGAACGCAACTACGAGCAGTACTTC
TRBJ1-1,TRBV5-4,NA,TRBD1,CASSLDRGRTEAFF,TGTGCCAGCAGCTTGGACAGGGGGCGCACTGAAGCTTTCTTT
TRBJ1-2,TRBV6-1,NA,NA,CASSDMAGGYYGYTF,TGTGCCAGCAGTGATATGGCTGGGGGCTACTATGGCTACACCTTC
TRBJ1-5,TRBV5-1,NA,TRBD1,CASSPRDRGEDQQPQHF,TGCGCCAGCAGCCCTCGGGACAGGGGGGAAGATCAACAGCCCCAGCATTTT